This T cell receptor (beta chain) was found in a study of response to subunit inactivated influenza vaccine. Study-level findings and limits: Authors suggested each seasonal influenza vaccination recruits few new T cells.

TCRdb processed the RT-PCR reads anew with MiXCR; each CDR3 protein has one entry. The repertoire has 250,000 to 350,000 distinct CDR3 sequences, approximately 23% of them found once; the top ten carry 9% to 12%. With regard to this clonotype: Its antigen is unknown.

The J segment lost 6 bases and the V segment lost 2 bases, leaving 9 bases of the junction unmatched. The CDR3 loop spans 15 amino acids. Germline values: CDR1 SNHLY, CDR2 FYNNEI. The V and J genes are TRBV2 and TRBJ2-7; 8 bases align to TRBD1. Sequences were derived from PBMCs from blood, sampled roughly 20 months after vaccination. The source of this sequence is a man aged 50-75 years who received an inactivated influenza vaccine. Here the CDR3 DNA reads TGTGCCAGCAGTGAACATAGGGACAGGAGGAGCGAGCAGTACTTC. It translates to CASSEHRDRRSEQYF. Variable domain in full (rest from reference TRBV2 and TRBJ2-7): EPEVTQTPSHQVTQMGQEVILRCVPISNHLYFYWYRQILGQKVEFLVSFYNNEISEKSEIFDDQFSVERPDGSNFTLKIRSTKLEDSAMYFCASSEHRDRRSEQYFGPGTRLTVT.